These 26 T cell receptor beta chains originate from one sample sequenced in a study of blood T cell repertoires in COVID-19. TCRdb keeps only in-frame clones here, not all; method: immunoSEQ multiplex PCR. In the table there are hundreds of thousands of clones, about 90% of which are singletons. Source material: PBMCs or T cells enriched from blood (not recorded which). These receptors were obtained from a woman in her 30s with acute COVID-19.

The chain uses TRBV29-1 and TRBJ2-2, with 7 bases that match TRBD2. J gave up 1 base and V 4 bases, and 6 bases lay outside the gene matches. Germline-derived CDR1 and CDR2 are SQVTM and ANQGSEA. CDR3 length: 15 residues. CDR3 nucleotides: TGCAGCGTTGCGGGAGCGGGGCAGAACACCGGGGAGCTGTTTTTT. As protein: CSVAGAGQNTGELFF.

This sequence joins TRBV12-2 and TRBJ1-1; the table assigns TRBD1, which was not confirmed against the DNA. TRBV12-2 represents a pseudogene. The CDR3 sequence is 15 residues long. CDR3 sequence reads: CASRLGKGARTEAFF. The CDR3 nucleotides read TGTGCAAGTCGCTTAGGAAAGGGGGCGCGAACTGAAGCTTTCTTT.

Written as DNA, the CDR3 is TGTGCCAGCAGCCACGGGACTAGCGGAAACAATGAGCAGTTCTTC. Amino acids: CASSHGTSGNNEQFF. The chain employs TRBV11-3 and TRBJ2-1, with 11 bases that match TRBD2. CDR1 SGHNT and CDR2 YENEEA come from the germline V gene. The CDR3 extends over 15 amino acids. V shed 5 bases, J shed 5 bases, and the junction held 5 bases outside the gene matches.

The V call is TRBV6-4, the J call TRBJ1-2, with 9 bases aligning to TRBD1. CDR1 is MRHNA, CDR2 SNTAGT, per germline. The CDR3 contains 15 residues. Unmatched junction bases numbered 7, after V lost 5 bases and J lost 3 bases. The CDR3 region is CASSTTGGFDYGYTF. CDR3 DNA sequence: TGTGCCAGCAGTACGACAGGGGGTTTTGACTATGGCTACACCTTC.

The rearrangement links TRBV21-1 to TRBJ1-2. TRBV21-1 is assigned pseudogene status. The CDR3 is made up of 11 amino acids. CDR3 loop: CASDRVRGYTF. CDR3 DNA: TGTGCCAGCGATCGCGTGAGAGGCTACACCTTC.

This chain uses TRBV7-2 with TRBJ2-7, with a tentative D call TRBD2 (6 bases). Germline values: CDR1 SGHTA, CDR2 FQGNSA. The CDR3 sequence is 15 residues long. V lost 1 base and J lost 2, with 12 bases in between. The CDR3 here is CASSLVGTSPYEQYF. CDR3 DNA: TGTGCCAGCAGCTTAGTAGGGACTTCCCCCTACGAGCAGTACTTC.

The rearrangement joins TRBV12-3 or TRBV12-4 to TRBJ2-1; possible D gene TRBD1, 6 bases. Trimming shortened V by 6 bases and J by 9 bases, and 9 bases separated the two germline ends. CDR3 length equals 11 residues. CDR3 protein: CASRRQAEQFF. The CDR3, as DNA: TGTGCCAGCAGACGACAGGCTGAGCAGTTCTTC.

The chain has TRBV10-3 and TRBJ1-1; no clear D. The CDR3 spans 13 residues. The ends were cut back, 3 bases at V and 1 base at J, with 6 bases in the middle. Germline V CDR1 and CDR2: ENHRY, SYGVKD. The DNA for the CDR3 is TGTGCCATCAGTGAACAGCAGAACACTGAAGCTTTCTTT. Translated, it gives CAISEQQNTEAFF.

CDR3 bases: TGTGCCAGCAGCGGAAAAGATCTAGCGGGAGTGGCCGATACGCAGTATTTT. It yields the protein CASSGKDLAGVADTQYF. This chain uses TRBV9 with TRBJ2-3, with 10 nucleotides matching TRBD2. The CDR3 spans 17 residues. The J segment lost 6 bases and the V segment lost 3 bases, leaving 13 bases of the junction unmatched. CDR1 and CDR2 (germline): SGDLS, YYNGEE.

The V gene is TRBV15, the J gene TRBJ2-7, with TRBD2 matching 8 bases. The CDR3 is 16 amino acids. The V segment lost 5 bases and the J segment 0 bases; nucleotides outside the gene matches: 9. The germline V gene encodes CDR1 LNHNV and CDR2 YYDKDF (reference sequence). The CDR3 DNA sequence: TGTGCCACCAGCCGGGGGGGCGGGGCAAACTCCTACGAGCAGTACTTC. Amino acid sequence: CATSRGGGANSYEQYF.

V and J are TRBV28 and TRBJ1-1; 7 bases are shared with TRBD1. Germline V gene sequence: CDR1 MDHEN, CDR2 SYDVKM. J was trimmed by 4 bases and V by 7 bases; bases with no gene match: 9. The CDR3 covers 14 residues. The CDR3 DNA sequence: TGTGCCAGCACTACGGACAGGATCGGCACTGAAGCTTTCTTT. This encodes CASTTDRIGTEAFF.

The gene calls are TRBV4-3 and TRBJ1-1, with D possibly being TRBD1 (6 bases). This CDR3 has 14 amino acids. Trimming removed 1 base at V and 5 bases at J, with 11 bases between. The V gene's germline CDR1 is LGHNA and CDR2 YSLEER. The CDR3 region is CASSQATGYTEAFF. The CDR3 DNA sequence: TGCGCCAGCAGCCAAGCGACAGGTTATACTGAAGCTTTCTTT.

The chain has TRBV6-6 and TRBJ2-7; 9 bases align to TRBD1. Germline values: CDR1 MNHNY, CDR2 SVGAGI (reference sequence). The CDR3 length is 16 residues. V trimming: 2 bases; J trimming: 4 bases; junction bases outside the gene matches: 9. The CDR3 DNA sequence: TGTGCCAGCAGTTACCTATTGGGGACAGGGAATTACGAGCAGTACTTC. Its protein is CASSYLLGTGNYEQYF.

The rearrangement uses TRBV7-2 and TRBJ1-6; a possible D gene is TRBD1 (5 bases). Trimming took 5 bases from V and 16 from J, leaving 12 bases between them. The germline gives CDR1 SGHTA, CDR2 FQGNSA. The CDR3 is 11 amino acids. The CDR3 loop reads CASSAGTSLHF. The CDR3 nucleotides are TGTGCCAGCAGCGCTGGGACTTCTCTCCACTTT.

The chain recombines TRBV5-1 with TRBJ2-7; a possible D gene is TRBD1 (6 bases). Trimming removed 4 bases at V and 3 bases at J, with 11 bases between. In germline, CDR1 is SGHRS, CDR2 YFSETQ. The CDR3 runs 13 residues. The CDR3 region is CASSVQGGYEQYF. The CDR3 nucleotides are TGCGCCAGCAGCGTACAGGGTGGCTACGAGCAGTACTTC.

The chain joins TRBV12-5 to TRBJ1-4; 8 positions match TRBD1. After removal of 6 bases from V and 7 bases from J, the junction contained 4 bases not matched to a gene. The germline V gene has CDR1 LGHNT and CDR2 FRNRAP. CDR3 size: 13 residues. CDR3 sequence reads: CASGRGPGEKLFF. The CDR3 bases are TGTGCTAGTGGCAGGGGGCCCGGTGAAAAACTGTTTTTT.

CDR3 coding DNA: TGTGCCAGCAGCACAGGACAGGGCTCGGGTACCAACGTCCTGACTTTC. This codes for CASSTGQGSGTNVLTF. The chain employs TRBV7-2 and TRBJ2-6, with TRBD1 identical over 8 bases. The CDR3 is made up of 16 amino acids. V lost 5 bases and J lost 8; bases outside the gene matches: 11. Germline V gives CDR1 SGHTA, CDR2 FQGNSA.

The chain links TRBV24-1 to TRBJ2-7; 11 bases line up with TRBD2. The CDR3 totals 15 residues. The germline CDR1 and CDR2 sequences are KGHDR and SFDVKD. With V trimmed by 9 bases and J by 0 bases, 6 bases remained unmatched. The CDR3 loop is CATPGLAVSSYEQYF. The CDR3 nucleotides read TGTGCCACCCCGGGACTAGCGGTGAGCTCCTACGAGCAGTACTTC.

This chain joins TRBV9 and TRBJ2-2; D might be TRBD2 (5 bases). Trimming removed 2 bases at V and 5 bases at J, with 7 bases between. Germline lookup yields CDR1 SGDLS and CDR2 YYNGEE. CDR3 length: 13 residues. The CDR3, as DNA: TGTGCCAGCAGCGTTCGGGGAACCGGGGAGCTGTTTTTT. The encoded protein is CASSVRGTGELFF.

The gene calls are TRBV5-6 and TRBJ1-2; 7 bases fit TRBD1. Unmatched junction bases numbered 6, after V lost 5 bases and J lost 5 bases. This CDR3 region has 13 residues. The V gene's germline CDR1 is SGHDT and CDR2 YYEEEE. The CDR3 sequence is CASRQGQKYGYTF. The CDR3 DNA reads TGTGCCAGCAGACAGGGACAGAAGTATGGCTACACCTTC. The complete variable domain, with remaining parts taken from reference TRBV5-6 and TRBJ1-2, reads DAGVTQSPTHLIKTRGQQVTLRCSPKSGHDTVSWYQQALGQGPQFIFQYYEEEERQRGNFPDRFSGHQFPNYSSELNVNALLLGDSALYLCASRQGQKYGYTFGSGTRLTVV.

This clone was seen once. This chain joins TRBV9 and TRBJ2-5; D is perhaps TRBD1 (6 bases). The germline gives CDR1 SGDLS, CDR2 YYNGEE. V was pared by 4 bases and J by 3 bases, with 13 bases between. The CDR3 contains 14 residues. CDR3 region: CASSTGPTKETQYF. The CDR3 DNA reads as TGTGCCAGCAGCACAGGGCCCACCAAAGAGACCCAGTACTTC.

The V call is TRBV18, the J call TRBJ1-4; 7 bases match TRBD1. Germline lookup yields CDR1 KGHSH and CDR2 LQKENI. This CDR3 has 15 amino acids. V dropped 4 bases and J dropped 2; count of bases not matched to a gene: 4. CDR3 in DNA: TGTGCCAGCTCACTGAGACAGGGTACTAATGAAAAACTGTTTTTT. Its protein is CASSLRQGTNEKLFF. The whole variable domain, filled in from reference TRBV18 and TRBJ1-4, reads NAGVMQNPRHLVRRRGQEARLRCSPMKGHSHVYWYRQLPEEGLKFMVYLQKENIIDESGMPKERFSAEFPKEGPSILRIQQVVRGDSAAYFCASSLRQGTNEKLFFGSGTQLSVL.

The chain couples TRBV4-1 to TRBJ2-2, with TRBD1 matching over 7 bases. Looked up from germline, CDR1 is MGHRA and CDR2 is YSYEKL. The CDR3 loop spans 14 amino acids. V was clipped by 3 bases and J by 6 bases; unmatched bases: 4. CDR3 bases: TGCGCCAGCAGCCACAACAGGGGCGCCGGGGAGCTGTTTTTT. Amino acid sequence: CASSHNRGAGELFF.

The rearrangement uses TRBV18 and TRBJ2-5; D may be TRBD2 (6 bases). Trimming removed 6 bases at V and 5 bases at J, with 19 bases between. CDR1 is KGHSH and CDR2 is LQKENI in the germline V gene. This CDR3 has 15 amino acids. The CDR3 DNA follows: TGTGCCAGCTCGACACCAGGAGGGCCCGCGGAGACCCAGTACTTC. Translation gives CASSTPGGPAETQYF.

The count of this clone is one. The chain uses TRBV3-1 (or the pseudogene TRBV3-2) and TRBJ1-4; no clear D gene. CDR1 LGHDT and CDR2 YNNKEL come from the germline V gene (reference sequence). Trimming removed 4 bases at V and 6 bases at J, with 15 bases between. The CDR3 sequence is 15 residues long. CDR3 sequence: CASSPRGRTDEKLFF. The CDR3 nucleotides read TGTGCCAGCAGCCCCCGAGGGAGGACTGATGAAAAACTGTTTTTT.

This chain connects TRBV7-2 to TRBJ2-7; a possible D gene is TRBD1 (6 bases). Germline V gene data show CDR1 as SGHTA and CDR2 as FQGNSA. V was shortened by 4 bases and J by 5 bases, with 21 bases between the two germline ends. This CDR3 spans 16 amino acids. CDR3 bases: TGTGCCAGCAGCTCTTACGGTACAGGGTATAGAGACGAGCAGTACTTC. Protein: CASSSYGTGYRDEQYF.